The T cell receptor (beta chain) described here comes from a study of neurological immune-mediated disorders. This clonotype was counted many times. Its antigen is unidentified. V lost 2 bases and J 2 bases, leaving 7 bases between the germline ends. Germline lookup yields CDR1 MNHNY and CDR2 SVGAGI (reference sequence). The CDR3 length is 14 residues. Volunteers attending a blood bank in Maryland, USA, served as healthy controls. One entry per CDR3 protein, called by TCRdb with MiXCR from the 5' RACE reads. The data show under 80,000 distinct CDR3 sequences, with 13% to 15% seen just once and 6.5% to 8% held by the top ten. Study results and caveats: Expanded clones shared no identical CDR3 amino acid sequences across subjects, which suggested private TCR-beta repertoires in all groups.

What was sequenced was PBMCs. The rearrangement links TRBV6-6 to TRBJ1-5; D remains ambiguous. The clonotype originates from a woman between 50 and 59 years old in good health. Written as DNA, the CDR3 is TGTGCCAGCAGTTACGAGGGTGGCAATCAGCCCCAGCATTTT. This gives the protein CASSYEGGNQPQHF.